The rows below give T cell receptor beta chains drawn from one sample of a study of T cells after yellow fever vaccination. TCRdb redid the calling of the 5' RACE reads with MiXCR, one entry per CDR3 protein. This table holds a few hundred thousand distinct CDR3 sequences, about an eighth found once. Sequencing used CD4+ T cells sorted from PBMCs, obtained 15 days after the yellow fever booster vaccination. The source of these receptors is a man between 18 and 35 years old who received the YFV17D yellow fever vaccine. Each CDR3 is given without its conserved first and last residue. A row's size may be missing; if present it is once, few, many or a size class.

v_call	clone_size	j_call	cdr3_aa
TRBV9	NA	TRBJ1-1	ASSAGPREPEAF
TRBV12-3/TRBV12-4	few	TRBJ2-2	ASGRLGQGGTGELF
TRBV6-2/TRBV6-3	few	TRBJ1-2	ASSSQPADYGYT
TRBV20-1	NA	TRBJ1-6	SAIVGFSPLH
TRBV4-2	few	TRBJ2-6	ASSQEFSGANVLT
TRBV7-2	few	TRBJ2-5	ASSLAVGGGETQY
TRBV5-1	few	TRBJ1-1	ASSGTELTEAF
TRBV5-1	NA	TRBJ2-2	ASSLVPGTGTGELF
TRBV5-1	NA	TRBJ2-5	ASSLAGQGQETQY
TRBV7-3	few	TRBJ2-1	ASSLTAGATYNEQF
TRBV11-3	few	TRBJ2-1	ASSPTRLSYNEQF
TRBV5-4	many	TRBJ2-3	ASSAGTDASTDTQY
TRBV7-9	NA	TRBJ1-1	ASSYGEGEAF
TRBV11-2	NA	TRBJ2-4	ASSLDRDIQY
TRBV7-2	NA	TRBJ1-2	ASSYTRRNYGYT
TRBV4-2	NA	TRBJ2-3	ASSQDATDTQY
TRBV7-2	few	TRBJ1-6	ASSLRQGNNSPLH
TRBV10-3	NA	TRBJ2-3	AISAQGLATLLTRTDTQY
TRBV6-5	NA	TRBJ1-1	ASSYSLGLNTEAF
TRBV7-9	NA	TRBJ1-5	ASSLAKTSGTGEHQPQH
TRBV2	NA	TRBJ1-6	ASSGRNGLSSYNSPLH
TRBV6-5	NA	TRBJ2-4	ASSYSFSRIKNIQY
TRBV14	NA	TRBJ1-6	ASSYSNSPLH
TRBV5-4	NA	TRBJ2-1	ASSPGAGTGLKPHEQF
TRBV5-1	few	TRBJ2-5	ASSSGESEETQY